Reported below is one T cell receptor (beta chain). Its antigen is unknown. This sample is part of a study of T cell responses to AZD1222 COVID-19 vaccine. With V trimmed by 4 bases and J by 3 bases, 4 bases remained unmatched. The CDR3 totals 14 residues. The germline V gene encodes CDR1 SGHNT and CDR2 YYREEE (reference sequence). Broader study findings: Vaccine-related CD4 TCRs covered spike, predominating at 160-218 and 743-854. Only a handful of AZD1222 recipients were seropositive at baseline. Sampled repertoires all dated from after the peak T cell response. Nearly half of spike-specific TCRs reportedly target unmutated variant regions.

Sequencing was performed with immunoSEQ multiplex PCR; in TCRdb, only in-frame clones are kept and a portion is missing. The table shows 40,000 to 65,000 clones, with approximately 88% occurring only once. This specimen was peripheral blood, taken on day 0 of AZD1222 vaccination. This TCR was sampled from an adult in good health. The chain uses TRBV5-4 and TRBJ1-1, with 9 bases aligning to TRBD1. CDR3 bases: TGTGCCAGCAGCCTTGACAGGGGGGACACTGAAGCTTTCTTT. Residues: CASSLDRGDTEAFF.